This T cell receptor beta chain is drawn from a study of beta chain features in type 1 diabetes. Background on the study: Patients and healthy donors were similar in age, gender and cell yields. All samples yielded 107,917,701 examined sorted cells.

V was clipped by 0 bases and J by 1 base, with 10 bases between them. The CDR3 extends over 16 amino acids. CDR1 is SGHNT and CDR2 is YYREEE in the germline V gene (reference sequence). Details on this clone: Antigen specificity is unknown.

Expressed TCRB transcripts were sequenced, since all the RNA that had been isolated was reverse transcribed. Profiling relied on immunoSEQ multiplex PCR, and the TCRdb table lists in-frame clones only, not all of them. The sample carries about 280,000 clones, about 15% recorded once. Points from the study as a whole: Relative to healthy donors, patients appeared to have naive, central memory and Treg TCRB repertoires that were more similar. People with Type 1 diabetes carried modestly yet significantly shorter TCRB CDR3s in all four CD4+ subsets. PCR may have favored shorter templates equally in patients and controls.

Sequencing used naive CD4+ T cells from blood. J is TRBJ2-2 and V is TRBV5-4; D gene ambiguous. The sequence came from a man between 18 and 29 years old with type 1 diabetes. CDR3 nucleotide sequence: TGTGCCAGCAGCTTGGTCGGCGGTCTGAACACCGGGGAGCTGTTTTTT. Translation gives CASSLVGGLNTGELFF.